This T cell receptor beta chain came from a study of blood T cell repertoires in COVID-19. Study at large: COVID-19 samples from acute and convalescent phases originated in the United States, Italy and Spain. PBMCs, B-cell-depleted T cells, or T cells provided the cDNA or gDNA that made up the material.

Per the authors' pipeline: Quantification of nucleated cells was approximated via reference gene primer amplification. Method: immunoSEQ multiplex PCR; TCRdb's copy keeps in-frame clones and lacks some. V, J and clone size are taken as reported in that table, and D and trimming were inferred from the DNA itself. The sample lists tens of thousands of clones, roughly 86% occurring once. Germline V lookup: CDR1 SGHKS, CDR2 YYEKEE (reference sequence). Trimming left V 7 bases short and J 0 bases short, with 7 bases between. The CDR3 extends over 12 amino acids. Sequencing was carried out using peripheral blood. The sequence derives from a woman of 80 years or more with acute or convalescent COVID-19. The chain has TRBV5-5 and TRBJ1-1; no firm D call. In nucleotides, the CDR3 is TGTGCCAGCGATCACTTGAACACTGAAGCTTTCTTT. Its protein is CASDHLNTEAFF.